The sequence of this T cell receptor beta chain was determined in a study of OX40 agonist ivuxolimab in advanced cancers. Study in general: Patients' therapy was ivuxolimab, an antibody that acts as an agonist of OX40 (CD134).

Repertoires were generated with immunoSEQ multiplex PCR, while TCRdb's copy carries only in-frame clones and drops some. Among more than 70,000 clones listed, approximately 88% were seen once. Trimming left V 4 bases short and J 4 bases short, with 17 bases between. Germline assignment: CDR1 SGHNT and CDR2 YENEEA. This CDR3 comprises 15 residues. Study-wide findings and caveats: People who partly responded at 0.1-3.0 mg/kg had some of the least clonal expansion seen. Dosing at 0.1 to 3.0 mg/kg was accompanied by clonal expansion of CD4+ and CD8+ blood T cells by week 6.

In the case of this clone: Its cognate antigen is unknown.

V is TRBV11-3 and J is TRBJ2-7, with D maybe TRBD2 (5 bases). The sample consisted of CD4+ or CD8+ T cells sorted from blood, taken in a trial of the OX40 agonist ivuxolimab. The sequence derives from an adult with an advanced solid tumor such as melanoma, head and neck, liver or kidney cancer. CDR3 DNA: TGTGCCAGCAGCTCCCCACTTGGCGGCGGGTACGAGCAGTACTTC. Translated, it gives CASSSPLGGGYEQYF. The whole variable domain, remainder taken from reference TRBV11-3 and TRBJ2-7, is EAGVVQSPRYKIIEKKQPVAFWCNPISGHNTLYWYLQNLGQGPELLIRYENEEAVDDSQLPKDRFSAERLKGVDSTLKIQPAELGDSAVYLCASSSPLGGGYEQYFGPGTRLTVT.